These T cell receptor beta chains were read from a single sample in a study of T cells in Graves' hyperthyroidism and ophthalmopathy. From the multiplex PCR reads, TCRdb called clonotypes with MiXCR, one entry per CDR3 protein. In the table there are some 420,000 distinct CDR3 sequences, roughly 13% of which are singletons. Sequenced: blood. These TCRs come from a woman under 30 with Graves' hyperthyroidism. The CDR3 runs from the conserved cysteine through the conserved F or W. The D gene is left open where the match is weak. Part of the rows lack a size; the others show once, few, many or a class for expanded clones.

.	TRBV28	TRBJ2-7	.	TGTGCCAGCAGCCCCTTAATCCCCGAGCAGTACTTC	CASSPLIPEQYF
.	TRBV5-6	TRBJ1-1	.	TGTGCCAGCAGCTTGGATGGGGGAGGCCCAGTCACTGAAGCTTTCTTT	CASSLDGGGPVTEAFF
many	TRBV7-2	TRBJ2-7	.	TGTGCCAGCAGCTCCGGTGGATACTCCTACGAGCAGTACTTC	CASSSGGYSYEQYF
many	TRBV9	TRBJ1-1	TRBD1	TGTGCCAGCAGCGTAGGACAGGGAATGAACACTGAAGCTTTCTTT	CASSVGQGMNTEAFF
many	TRBV3-1	TRBJ1-1	TRBD1	TGTGCCAGCAGCCTAAGTGGACAGGGAATATCTGAAGCTTTCTTT	CASSLSGQGISEAFF
many	TRBV5-6	TRBJ2-6	.	TGTGCCAGCAGCCCGGTTGGTGGGGCCAACGTCCTGACTTTC	CASSPVGGANVLTF
.	TRBV30	TRBJ2-5	TRBD2	TGTGCCTGGAGTGTATTAGCGGGAGGGCTTGAGACCCAGTACTTC	CAWSVLAGGLETQYF
few	TRBV7-9	TRBJ1-4	.	TGTGCCAGCAGCTTGTCCACAGCTAATGAAAAACTGTTTTTT	CASSLSTANEKLFF
many	TRBV28	TRBJ1-2	.	TGTGCCAGCAGTTTACTGAGGGGACATGGCTACACCTTC	CASSLLRGHGYTF
many	TRBV28	TRBJ1-2	.	TGTGCCAGCAGTTTAGACGGGGGGACCTATGGCTACACCTTC	CASSLDGGTYGYTF
many	TRBV3-1	TRBJ2-1	.	TGTGCCAGCAGCCCAAGCGTATATAGCGCTAATGAGCAGTTCTTC	CASSPSVYSANEQFF
few	TRBV9	TRBJ2-7	.	TGTGCCAGCAGCGTTGGGGGGAAGGAGGGCGAGCAGTACTTC	CASSVGGKEGEQYF
many	TRBV7-2	TRBJ2-7	.	TGTGCCAGCAGCTTAGCTGGGACATCAGCCTACGAGCAGTACTTC	CASSLAGTSAYEQYF
many	TRBV27	TRBJ1-5	.	TGTGCCAGCAGTCCCCTGGGAGGGAATGGCAATCAGCCCCAGCATTTT	CASSPLGGNGNQPQHF
.	TRBV15	TRBJ2-7	TRBD2	TGTGCCACCAGCCCGGGGGAGGGTAATGTTTATGGGTACGAGCAGTACTTC	CATSPGEGNVYGYEQYF
many	TRBV7-2	TRBJ2-3	.	TGTGCCAGCAGCTTAGGTGGACCCAGCACAGATACGCAGTATTTT	CASSLGGPSTDTQYF
.	TRBV20-1	TRBJ1-2	.	TGCAGCGCCCCCGACGGATCCTATGGCTACACCTTC	CSAPDGSYGYTF
many	TRBV3-1	TRBJ1-4	.	TGTGCCAGCAGCCAACGGTCAACTAATGAAAAACTGTTTTTT	CASSQRSTNEKLFF
few	TRBV29-1	TRBJ2-1	TRBD1	TGCAGCGTTGTCCAGGGGGGGACAGGGGGTAATGAGCAGTTCTTC	CSVVQGGTGGNEQFF
many	TRBV6-1	TRBJ2-7	.	TGTGCCAGCAGCCCGACAGAGACCTACGAGCAGTACTTC	CASSPTETYEQYF
.	TRBV9	TRBJ2-5	TRBD1	TGTGCCAGCAGCACAGGGGCCTTCGGGGAGACCCAGTACTTC	CASSTGAFGETQYF
many	TRBV6-1	TRBJ2-1	TRBD2	TGTGCCAGCAGTTTGGCGGGAGTGGGGGATGAGCAGTTCTTC	CASSLAGVGDEQFF
few	TRBV7-2	TRBJ2-7	.	TGTGCCAGCAGCTTAGCGGGTAGAATCTACGAGCAGTACTTC	CASSLAGRIYEQYF
.	TRBV20-1	TRBJ2-2	.	TGCAGTACTAGAGAGACACCCATTGCCACCGGGGAGCTGTTTTTT	CSTRETPIATGELFF
few	TRBV29-1	TRBJ2-5	.	TGCAGCGTTGAAGATGAAAGCTGGGAAGAGACCCAGTACTTC	CSVEDESWEETQYF
.	TRBV7-9	TRBJ2-7	TRBD2	TGTGCCAGCAGCGACCAGCGGGAGGGCTTCTACGAGCAGTACTTC	CASSDQREGFYEQYF
once	TRBV20-1	TRBJ1-4	TRBD1	TGCAGTGCTCCAAAGGGACAGGGGAGTGAAAAACTGTTTTTT	CSAPKGQGSEKLFF
many	TRBV28	TRBJ2-1	.	TGTGCCAGCAGTTTAATGCCCCGCGGTCTCGAGCAGTTCTTC	CASSLMPRGLEQFF
many	TRBV7-3	TRBJ2-1	.	TGTGCCAGCAGCTTACACGGGAGTCTCAATGAGCAGTTCTTC	CASSLHGSLNEQFF
.	TRBV30	TRBJ1-3	.	TGTGCCTGGAGGGCGATCAGGGGCCCCTCTGGAAACACCATATATTTT	CAWRAIRGPSGNTIYF
many	TRBV10-2	TRBJ1-5	.	TGCGCCAGCAGCGGCGGGGCAGTTAATCAGCCCCAGCATTTT	CASSGGAVNQPQHF
.	TRBV6-1	TRBJ1-4	.	TGTGCCAGCAGTAGAAACCGGGCCCGCAATGAAAAACTGTTTTTT	CASSRNRARNEKLFF
.	TRBV7-9	TRBJ2-2	.	TGTGCCAGCAGCCCCCTCGCATTAGGGGAGCTGTTTTTT	CASSPLALGELFF
few	TRBV7-2	TRBJ2-6	.	TGTGCCAGCAGCGGCAGGGTTTTGTCTGGGGCCAACGTCCTGACTTTC	CASSGRVLSGANVLTF
many	TRBV27	TRBJ2-7	.	TGTGCCAGCAGTTTATCTGTCGGGCAGGACGAGCAGTACTTC	CASSLSVGQDEQYF
many	TRBV13	TRBJ2-5	TRBD1	TGTGCCAGCAGCCCCCGGACCGGGACCAGGGGGACAGAGACCCAGTACTTC	CASSPRTGTRGTETQYF
.	TRBV4-1	TRBJ1-4	TRBD1	TGCGCCAGCAGCCACACCCGACAGGGTACTAATGAAAAACTGTTTTTT	CASSHTRQGTNEKLFF
few	TRBV3-1	TRBJ1-3	.	TGTGCCAGCAGCCCCGGGGCCACCTCCTCTGGAAACACCATATATTTT	CASSPGATSSGNTIYF
once	TRBV5-6	TRBJ2-5	.	TGTGCCAGCAGCTCTTCACTCGACGAAGAGACCCAGTACTTC	CASSSSLDEETQYF
.	TRBV28	TRBJ1-3	TRBD1	TGTGCCAGCAGATCGGGACAGGGGGCAAACACCATATATTTT	CASRSGQGANTIYF
many	TRBV27	TRBJ2-3	TRBD2	TGTGCCAGCAGTTTCTATGGGACTAGCGGGAGAAAGGTGAATTGGGCAGATACGCAGTATTTT	CASSFYGTSGRKVNWADTQYF
many	TRBV4-3	TRBJ1-2	TRBD1	TGCGCCAGCAGCCATCCCGCGGGACAGGGTCCCTATGGCTACACCTTC	CASSHPAGQGPYGYTF
many	TRBV7-6	TRBJ2-1	TRBD2	TGTGCCAGCAGCTTAGGAGCTAGCGGGAGCAGCTCCTACAATGAGCAGTTCTTC	CASSLGASGSSSYNEQFF
once	TRBV28	TRBJ2-3	TRBD2	TGTGCCAGCAGTTTCGGACTAGCGGATAGCACAGATACGCAGTATTTT	CASSFGLADSTDTQYF
many	TRBV2	TRBJ1-2	TRBD1	TGTGCCAGCACCAGGGGACAGGGGGCCTATGGCTACACCTTC	CASTRGQGAYGYTF
.	TRBV20-1	TRBJ2-1	.	TGCAGTGCAGGCGAACAGGGAAACTCCTACAATGAGCAGTTCTTC	CSAGEQGNSYNEQFF
.	TRBV5-1	TRBJ1-6	.	TGCGCCAGCAGCTTGGGGGATCTGAATTCACCCCTCCACTTT	CASSLGDLNSPLHF
few	TRBV12-5	TRBJ1-6	.	TGTGCTAGTGGTTTGGGCACCCGGGCCTTTAATTCACCCCTCCACTTT	CASGLGTRAFNSPLHF
many	TRBV20-1	TRBJ2-7	TRBD2	TGCAGTGCTGTAGCGGGAGGACCCTACGAGCAGTACTTC	CSAVAGGPYEQYF
.	TRBV9	TRBJ2-7	TRBD1	TGTGCCAGCAGCGTAGGGACAGGGAACTACGAGCAGTACTTC	CASSVGTGNYEQYF
few	TRBV7-9	TRBJ2-2	.	TGTGCCAGCAGCTTAGCGCAGGGGCAGTGGACCGGGGAGCTGTTTTTT	CASSLAQGQWTGELFF
.	TRBV30	TRBJ2-7	.	TGTGCCTGGAGTGGCGGACTGGGGCCCTACGAGCAGTACTTC	CAWSGGLGPYEQYF
few	TRBV7-8	TRBJ1-6	.	TGTGCCAGCAGCTTCAACCGGGGAGAGAGCTCCTATAATTCACCCCTCCACTTT	CASSFNRGESSYNSPLHF
.	TRBV5-1	TRBJ1-3	.	TGCGCCAGCAGCTTTGGGGACAAGGGGTCAGGAAACACCATATATTTT	CASSFGDKGSGNTIYF
.	TRBV20-1	TRBJ2-7	.	TGCAGTGCTCGCGGGGCAGGGGTGGATTCCGGCGAGCAGTACTTC	CSARGAGVDSGEQYF
many	TRBV3-1	TRBJ2-1	TRBD2	TGTGCCAGCAGCCCGCCCCCGGGGGGGAAGGACTCCTACAATGAGCAGTTCTTC	CASSPPPGGKDSYNEQFF
many	TRBV5-1	TRBJ1-1	.	TGCGCCAGCAGCATTTACAGGAACATGAACACTGAAGCTTTCTTT	CASSIYRNMNTEAFF